A selection of T cell receptor beta chains follows, all from one sample in a study of shared clonotypes between healthy human individuals. Sequencing was performed with immunoSEQ multiplex PCR; in TCRdb, only in-frame clones are kept and a portion is missing. The sample has about 1.1 million clones, about 80% seen once. Sequencing was performed on memory CD4+ T cells from PBMCs. The source is a man between 18 and 35 years old in good health. Some clones in this sample may be carry-over from other donors' samples. Both conserved end residues are part of each CDR3. A D gene is named only where the DNA matches it firmly. Only some rows state a clone size, as once, few, many or a class for expanded clones.

>TRBJ2-3|TRBV7-2|.|TRBD2
CASSSGLSTDTQYF
TGTGCCAGCAGCTCGGGACTAAGCACAGATACGCAGTATTTT
>TRBJ2-1|TRBV11-2|.|.
CASSLEVGRDNEQFF
TGTGCCAGCAGCTTAGAGGTGGGGCGCGACAATGAGCAGTTCTTC
>TRBJ1-5|TRBV28|.|.
CASSPPAARNQPQHF
TGTGCCAGCAGTCCGCCGGCAGCGCGCAATCAGCCCCAGCATTTT
>TRBJ2-3|TRBV6-5|.|.
CASRLSFASTDTQYF
TGTGCCAGCAGGCTCAGTTTTGCTAGCACAGATACGCAGTATTTT
>TRBJ1-1|TRBV7-2|.|TRBD1
CASSWGQTDTEAFF
TGTGCCAGCAGCTGGGGACAGACGGACACTGAAGCTTTCTTT
>TRBJ2-7|TRBV7-2|.|.
CASSLPGGTYEQYF
TGTGCCAGCAGCTTACCTGGGGGAACCTACGAGCAGTACTTC
>TRBJ2-5|TRBV19|.|.
CASTLGGVGETQYF
TGTGCCAGTACCCTAGGAGGGGTAGGCGAGACCCAGTACTTC
>TRBJ2-5|TRBV7-2|.|.
CASTSRVGTQYF
TGTGCCAGCACTTCTAGGGTGGGGACCCAGTACTTC
>TRBJ2-7|TRBV28|.|.
CASNGQSYEQYF
TGTGCCAGCAATGGGCAGAGCTACGAGCAGTACTTC
>TRBJ1-5|TRBV2|.|.
CASSLTAISNQPQHF
TGTGCCAGCAGTTTGACAGCTATTAGCAATCAGCCCCAGCATTTT
>TRBJ1-5|TRBV28|.|.
CASRLGGSSNQPQHF
TGTGCCAGCCGATTGGGGGGGAGTAGTAATCAGCCCCAGCATTTT
>TRBJ2-7|TRBV28|once|TRBD2
CASRTSGEVREQYF
TGTGCCAGCAGGACCAGCGGGGAGGTACGCGAGCAGTACTTC
>TRBJ1-4|TRBV5-1|.|.
CASSLDEGRAEKLFF
TGCGCCAGCAGCTTGGATGAGGGAAGGGCCGAAAAACTGTTTTTT
>TRBJ2-7|TRBV11-2|few|.
CASSPVGPVVQYF
TGTGCCAGCAGCCCCGTCGGCCCGGTGGTGCAGTACTTC
>TRBJ1-5|TRBV30|.|.
CAWGPLGYSNQPQHF
TGTGCCTGGGGGCCGCTAGGGTATAGCAATCAGCCCCAGCATTTT
>TRBJ2-7|TRBV7-2|many|TRBD1
CASSFSTGQGTYEQYF
TGTGCCAGCAGCTTCAGCACGGGACAGGGCACCTACGAGCAGTACTTC
>TRBJ2-3|TRBV4-2|once|TRBD2
CASSQEASGRRGTDTQYF
TGTGCCAGCAGCCAAGAGGCTAGCGGGAGAAGGGGCACAGATACGCAGTATTTT
>TRBJ2-2|TRBV18|.|.
CASSTARGPGTGELFF
TGTGCCAGCTCAACCGCTCGGGGGCCTGGCACCGGGGAGCTGTTTTTT
>TRBJ2-7|TRBV14|.|.
CASSQDRRGEQYF
TGTGCCAGCAGCCAAGATAGGCGTGGCGAGCAGTACTTC
>TRBJ1-2|TRBV7-8|.|TRBD1
CASSSLDRAVAGYTF
TGTGCCAGCAGCTCACTGGACAGGGCCGTTGCAGGCTACACCTTC
>TRBJ2-5|TRBV11-2|.|TRBD2
CASSRPGLGLQETQYF
TGTGCCAGCAGCCGCCCGGGACTAGGCCTACAAGAGACCCAGTACTTC
>TRBJ2-5|TRBV10-3|.|.
CAISSGGGTGPVQETQYF
TGTGCCATCAGTTCCGGGGGAGGGACAGGTCCTGTGCAAGAGACCCAGTACTTC
>TRBJ2-5|TRBV7-7|.|.
CASSLSFWETQYF
TGTGCCAGCAGCTTATCGTTTTGGGAGACCCAGTACTTC